This T cell receptor beta chain was found in a study of blood T cell repertoires in COVID-19. On the study more broadly: T cells, B-cell-depleted T cells, or PBMCs supplied cDNA or gDNA.

Original analysis: Reference gene primer amplification gave estimated nucleated cell counts. Assay: immunoSEQ multiplex PCR; the TCRdb copy retains only in-frame clones and omits some. The V and J calls and clone size are taken from that table; D and trimming were inferred from the DNA. The table records under 12,000 clones, around four fifths of them present only once. Germline CDR1 reads SGHRS; CDR2 reads YFSETQ. The CDR3 spans 13 residues. V lost 4 bases, J lost 7 bases, and 12 bases lay in between. The source material was peripheral blood. The receptor was isolated from a man aged 45-60 years with active COVID-19. The chain combines TRBV5-1 with TRBJ1-5; no clear D. CDR3 nucleotides: TGCGCCAGCAGCCACGGTCCGGGGCAGCCCCAGCATTTT. This sequence encodes CASSHGPGQPQHF. Together with reference TRBV5-1 and TRBJ1-5, the CDR3 gives the full variable domain: KAGVTQTPRYLIKTRGQQVTLSCSPISGHRSVSWYQQTPGQGLQFLFEYFSETQRNKGNFPGRFSGRQFSNSRSEMNVSTLELGDSALYLCASSHGPGQPQHFGDGTRLSIL.